This TCR beta chain was captured by sequencing in a study of beta chain features in type 1 diabetes. Notes on the study in general: Sampled from patients, naive, central memory and Treg TCRB repertoires appeared more similar than those sampled from healthy donors. Shortening of TCRB CDR3s, moderate but significant, appeared in all four CD4+ subsets of Type 1 diabetes patients.

The investigators reverse transcribed all of the isolated RNA, so they sequenced expressed TCRB transcripts. Clones were read by immunoSEQ multiplex PCR, and TCRdb kept only the in-frame ones, dropping some. The sample has about 280,000 clones; 14% to 15% are singletons. A note on this clone: What it recognizes is unknown.

Donors contributed one heparinised blood draw apiece, averaging approximately 100 mL. The CDR3 runs 14 residues. Trimming took off 1 base at V and 5 bases at J, with 11 bases between the two ends. Germline CDR1 and CDR2: SGHVS and FQNEAQ. The origin of this receptor is a man aged 18-30 years with type 1 diabetes. The genes are TRBV7-8 and TRBJ2-5; no definite D call. The sample was naive CD4+ T cells from blood. The CDR3 region has the DNA TGTGCCAGCAGCTTAGTTATAGCCCGGGAGACCCAGTACTTC. This encodes CASSLVIARETQYF.